These 28 T cell receptor beta chains were all obtained from the same sample, sequenced in a study of blood T cell repertoires in COVID-19. This table comes from immunoSEQ multiplex PCR, and its TCRdb copy is limited to in-frame clones, with some not included. This sample has about 110,000 clones; about three quarters occur once, and the top ten carry 4% to 5.5%. Source material: peripheral blood. The receptors originated from a human donor in a cohort sampled during active or convalescent COVID-19.

The CDR3 loop is CASGLRTANYGYTF. In DNA form, the CDR3 reads TGTGCCAGCGGGTTGAGGACAGCTAACTATGGCTACACCTTC. The V gene is TRBV2, the J gene TRBJ1-2, with D perhaps TRBD1 (6 bases). CDR1 is SNHLY, CDR2 FYNNEI, per germline. CDR3 size: 14 residues. V lost 8 bases and J lost 0, with 13 bases in between.

This sequence joins TRBV9 and TRBJ1-6; a possible D gene is TRBD1 (5 bases). CDR3 length: 17 residues. Germline loops: CDR1 SGDLS, CDR2 YYNGEE. V lost 4 bases and J 5 bases, leaving 19 bases between the germline ends. The CDR3 region is CASSPRGGSTDNSPLHF. The CDR3 region has the DNA TGTGCCAGCAGCCCCCGGGGGGGGAGCACTGATAATTCACCCCTCCACTTT.

This clone was recorded only once. This rearrangement joins TRBV11-2 to TRBJ2-3, with TRBD2 identical over 8 bases. V lost 4 bases to trimming and J lost 2 bases; unmatched junction nucleotides: 14. CDR1 SGHAT and CDR2 FQNNGV come from the germline V gene. The CDR3 runs to 18 residues. The CDR3 DNA follows: TGTGCCAGCAGCTCAGGAAGGGGTGCGGGGGGCCCCACAGATACGCAGTATTTT. It encodes CASSSGRGAGGPTDTQYF.

The chain couples TRBV5-6 to TRBJ2-1; 8 bases fit TRBD1. Germline CDR1 and CDR2: SGHDT and YYEEEE. Trimming took 0 bases from V and 7 from J; bases not matched to a gene: 3. This CDR3 region has 14 residues. CDR3 sequence (DNA): TGTGCCAGCAGCTTGGTTGGGACAGGTAATGAGCAGTTCTTC. Translating it yields CASSLVGTGNEQFF.

This clone was seen just once. The CDR3 sequence is CASSYWQDRGGVNQPQHF. DNA for the CDR3: TGTGCCAGCAGTTACTGGCAGGACAGGGGTGGTGTGAATCAGCCCCAGCATTTT. The chain has TRBV6-2 or TRBV6-3 and TRBJ1-5; 9 nucleotides match TRBD1. Germline V lookup: CDR1 MNHEY, CDR2 SVGEGT. The V and J ends lost 1 base and 4 bases, in that order; junction bases with no gene match: 11. The length of the CDR3 is 18 residues.

J is TRBJ1-1 and V is TRBV20-1; D is possibly TRBD1 (6 bases). Trimming shortened V by 3 bases and J by 9 bases, and 11 bases separated the two germline ends. This CDR3 has 11 amino acids. Germline CDR1 is DFQATT and CDR2 is SNEGSKA (reference sequence). CDR3 in amino acids: CSASVGTQAFF. The CDR3 bases are TGCAGTGCTAGTGTTGGGACACAAGCTTTCTTT.

V is TRBV27 and J is TRBJ2-1, with 7 bases aligning to TRBD2. V shed 3 bases, J shed 7 bases, and the junction held 9 bases outside the gene matches. The CDR3 extends over 15 amino acids. Germline V gene sequence: CDR1 MNHEY, CDR2 SMNVEV (reference sequence). CDR3 loop: CASSFRRERQNEQFF. CDR3 bases: TGTGCCAGCAGTTTTAGGCGGGAGCGGCAGAATGAGCAGTTCTTC.

The chain couples TRBV6-2 or TRBV6-3 to TRBJ1-4; 9 bases agree with TRBD1. Per germline, CDR1 MNHEY and CDR2 SVGEGT. Trimming cost V 2 bases and J 11 bases; bases outside gene matches: 9. This CDR3 has 15 amino acids. The CDR3 DNA reads TGTGCCAGCAGTTACCAGGCGACAGGGGGGCGGAAACTGTTTTTT. It yields the protein CASSYQATGGRKLFF.

This chain uses TRBV18 with TRBJ1-4, with D possibly matching TRBD1 (5 bases). The V gene lost 2 bases and the J gene lost 2 bases, with 12 bases spanning the gap. The CDR3 is 16 amino acids. CDR1 is KGHSH and CDR2 is LQKENI in the germline V gene. As DNA, the CDR3 is TGTGCCAGCTCACCAAGCCAGCAGGGCACTAATGAAAAACTGTTTTTT. It yields the protein CASSPSQQGTNEKLFF.

The CDR3: CASSSGTLSTGELFF. CDR3 DNA sequence: TGTGCCAGCAGTTCCGGGACTCTCTCCACCGGGGAGCTGTTTTTT. The rearrangement uses TRBV28 and TRBJ2-2; TRBD2 is a possible D gene (6 bases). This CDR3 contains 15 residues. Germline loops: CDR1 MDHEN, CDR2 SYDVKM. V was trimmed by 4 bases and J by 4 bases, leaving 13 bases between them.

V usage is TRBV5-6 and J usage is TRBJ2-5, with D tentatively TRBD2 (5 bases). Germline V gene data show CDR1 as SGHDT and CDR2 as YYEEEE. This CDR3 is 14 amino acids long. V was clipped by 5 bases and J by 5 bases, with 16 bases between them. In DNA, the CDR3 is TGTGCCAGCAGGAACCACGGGTGGGAGGAGACCCAGTACTTC. Protein product: CASRNHGWEETQYF.

The chain employs TRBV5-1 and TRBJ2-7; D possibly corresponds to TRBD2 (7 bases). The CDR3 loop spans 18 amino acids. V lost 0 bases and J 3 bases, leaving 22 bases between the germline ends. Germline CDR1 is SGHRS and CDR2 is YFSETQ. CDR3 protein: CASSLGTPGGGYYYEQYF. As DNA, the CDR3 is TGCGCCAGCAGCTTGGGGACCCCTGGCGGGGGCTATTACTACGAGCAGTACTTC.

The J gene is TRBJ1-6, the V gene TRBV6-6, with a weak D call TRBD1 (5 bases). The CDR3 has 16 residues. The V gene lost 0 bases and the J gene lost 5 bases, with 11 bases spanning the gap. Germline CDR1 MNHNY, CDR2 SVGAGI (reference sequence). The CDR3 DNA sequence: TGTGCCAGCAGTTACTCGAAGACAGTGGATAATTCACCCCTCCACTTT. This encodes CASSYSKTVDNSPLHF.

The rearrangement links TRBV2 to TRBJ2-3; unclear D gene. Germline CDR1 SNHLY, CDR2 FYNNEI. The CDR3 consists of 13 residues. Trimming took off 4 bases at V and 1 base at J, with 6 bases between the two ends. The chain's CDR3 is CASSGEGTDTQYF. CDR3 nucleotides: TGTGCCAGCAGTGGCGAGGGCACAGATACGCAGTATTTT.

In its sample, this clone was seen a few times. The chain couples TRBV29-1 to TRBJ2-7; 11 bases agree with TRBD2. CDR1 and CDR2 from the germline V gene are SQVTM and ANQGSEA. The CDR3 has 13 residues. Losses at the gene ends were 4 bases for V and 7 bases for J; bases not matched to a gene: 6. As DNA, the CDR3 is TGCAGCGTTGGAGTAGCGGGAGGGCGGGAGCAGTACTTC. This sequence encodes CSVGVAGGREQYF.

This clone was observed a handful of times. The chain carries TRBV2 and TRBJ1-1; D remains unclear. Per germline, CDR1 SNHLY and CDR2 FYNNEI. V lost 4 bases to trimming and J lost 1 base, with 13 bases between them. The CDR3 extends over 15 amino acids. CDR3 sequence reads: CASSAWTLANTEAFF. As DNA, the CDR3 is TGTGCCAGCAGTGCCTGGACTCTTGCGAACACTGAAGCTTTCTTT.

The rearrangement uses TRBV7-2 and TRBJ2-7, with TRBD2 identical over 12 bases. The CDR3 covers 17 residues. V was pared by 5 bases and J by 6 bases, with 14 bases of the junction left unmatched. The germline V gene has CDR1 SGHTA and CDR2 FQGNSA. The CDR3 loop reads CASSLGLAGIAWREQYF. For the CDR3, the DNA is TGTGCCAGCAGCCTAGGACTAGCGGGGATCGCGTGGCGCGAGCAGTACTTC.

J is TRBJ2-7 and V is TRBV19; TRBD1 matches 10 bases. CDR1 is LNHDA, CDR2 SQIVND, per germline (reference sequence). The CDR3 extends over 16 amino acids. Unmatched junction bases numbered 6, after V lost 2 bases and J lost 2 bases. CDR3 sequence: CASSIRVGTGAYEQYF. In DNA, the CDR3 is TGTGCCAGTAGTATACGGGTCGGGACAGGGGCCTACGAGCAGTACTTC. Full variable domain (remainder filled in from reference TRBV19 and TRBJ2-7): DGGITQSPKYLFRKEGQNVTLSCEQNLNHDAMYWYRQDPGQGLRLIYYSQIVNDFQKGDIAEGYSVSREKKESFPLTVTSAQKNPTAFYLCASSIRVGTGAYEQYFGPGTRLTVT.

The chain is built from TRBV6-6 and TRBJ2-3; TRBD1 matches at 12 bases. With V trimmed by 5 bases and J by 8 bases, 8 bases remained unmatched. Per the germline V gene, CDR1 is MNHNY and CDR2 is SVGAGI (reference sequence). The length of the CDR3 is 15 residues. This CDR3 reads CASSNRDRGLGTQYF. CDR3 in DNA: TGTGCCAGCAGTAACCGGGACAGGGGGCTAGGTACGCAGTATTTT.

V and J are TRBV7-8 and TRBJ2-3, with 7 positions matching TRBD2. V shed 1 base and J 2 bases; nucleotides not matched to a gene: 9. The CDR3 extends over 17 amino acids. In germline, CDR1 is SGHVS, CDR2 FQNEAQ. Here the CDR3 DNA reads TGTGCCAGCAGCTTAGTGCTGGGACTAATTTACACAGATACGCAGTATTTT. Its translation is CASSLVLGLIYTDTQYF.

This clone occurred once. CDR3 in DNA: TGTGCCAGCAGTTATCGGGGACAAGTTCTACAAACGGATACGCAGTATTTT. Translated, it gives CASSYRGQVLQTDTQYF. The chain joins TRBV6-2 or TRBV6-3 to TRBJ2-3, with D possibly being TRBD1 (6 bases). Deletions cut 3 bases from V and 6 bases from J, with 22 bases between. The germline gives CDR1 MNHEY, CDR2 SVGEGT. The CDR3 is 17 amino acids.

This chain's CDR3 is CASSEEQGIVAKNIQYF. CDR3 DNA sequence: TGTGCCAGTAGTGAGGAACAGGGGATCGTAGCCAAAAACATTCAGTACTTC. The genes are TRBV19 and TRBJ2-4; TRBD1 aligns across 7 bases. CDR1 and CDR2 (germline): LNHDA, SQIVND (reference sequence). The J segment lost 0 bases and the V segment lost 5 bases, leaving 10 bases of the junction unmatched. The CDR3 has 17 amino acids. The full variable domain, its missing parts supplied by reference TRBV19 and TRBJ2-4, is DGGITQSPKYLFRKEGQNVTLSCEQNLNHDAMYWYRQDPGQGLRLIYYSQIVNDFQKGDIAEGYSVSREKKESFPLTVTSAQKNPTAFYLCASSEEQGIVAKNIQYFGAGTRLSVL.

Concerning this clone itself: Other DNA sequences in the sample encode the same CDR3. The rearrangement uses TRBV5-1 and TRBJ2-3, with D tentatively TRBD2 (6 bases). The germline V and J ends were trimmed by 4 bases and 6 bases, with 15 bases remaining between them. This CDR3 has 14 amino acids. In germline, CDR1 is SGHRS, CDR2 YFSETQ. Written as DNA, the CDR3 is TGCGCCAGCAGCCCGGGACTTGGACTTGATACGCAGTATTTT. This gives the protein CASSPGLGLDTQYF.

The rearrangement joins TRBV9 to TRBJ2-1, with a possible D match to TRBD1 (6 bases). This CDR3 spans 13 amino acids. The germline V gene encodes CDR1 SGDLS and CDR2 YYNGEE. V was pared by 3 bases and J by 7 bases, with 11 bases between. CDR3 loop: CASSARDKNEQFF. The CDR3 DNA follows: TGTGCCAGCAGCGCTCGGGACAAAAATGAGCAGTTCTTC.

In this sample, this clone turned up a few times. The rearrangement uses TRBV6-5 and TRBJ2-5, with D unclear. The CDR3 sequence is 16 residues long. Germline CDR1 MNHEY, CDR2 SVGAGI. V was clipped by 0 bases and J by 1 base, with 12 bases between them. CDR3: CASSYSGQLSQETQYF. The DNA for the CDR3 is TGTGCCAGCAGTTACTCGGGCCAGCTATCCCAAGAGACCCAGTACTTC.

This clone was counted ten times or more. The chain uses TRBV28 and TRBJ1-5; TRBD1 might be the D (6 bases). CDR3 length: 15 amino acids. CDR1 and CDR2 from the germline V gene are MDHEN and SYDVKM. Trimming removed 5 bases at V and 1 base at J, with 12 bases between. CDR3 coding DNA: TGTGCCAGCAGTCTCCGGCAGGGGAGCAATCAGCCCCAGCATTTT. Its translation: CASSLRQGSNQPQHF.

CDR3 loop: CASSQTWTQETQYF. As DNA, the CDR3 is TGTGCCAGCAGTCAAACTTGGACTCAAGAGACCCAGTACTTC. The V call is TRBV2, the J call TRBJ2-5; tentatively, D is TRBD2 (5 bases). The V gene lost 5 bases and the J gene lost 2 bases, with 12 bases spanning the gap. The CDR3 spans 14 residues. In germline, CDR1 is SNHLY, CDR2 FYNNEI.

The V gene is TRBV9, the J gene TRBJ2-2, with TRBD1 as a possible D gene (5 bases). The germline gives CDR1 SGDLS, CDR2 YYNGEE. Trimming removed 3 bases at V and 0 bases at J, with 15 bases between. This CDR3 has 17 residues. CDR3 region: CASSETTEHANTGELFF. The CDR3 bases are TGTGCCAGCAGCGAGACGACAGAGCACGCGAACACCGGGGAGCTGTTTTTT. The full variable domain, with the rest looked up from reference TRBV9 and TRBJ2-2, is DSGVTQTPKHLITATGQRVTLRCSPRSGDLSVYWYQQSLDQGLQFLIQYYNGEERAKGNILERFSAQQFPDLHSELNLSSLELGDSALYFCASSETTEHANTGELFFGEGSRLTVL.